Presented here are 8 T cell receptor beta chains from one specimen sequenced in a study of T cell responses to AZD1222 COVID-19 vaccine. The protocol was immunoSEQ multiplex PCR, while the TCRdb copy is restricted to in-frame clones and leaves out a portion. This sample has about 150,000 clones, with about 90% found just once. Specimen: peripheral blood, collected on day 0 of MenACWY control vaccination. The receptor source for this set is an adult in good health.

The rearrangement joins TRBV14 to TRBJ1-6, with 7 nucleotides matching TRBD1. Germline trimming cut 1 base from V and 10 bases from J; bases unmatched to any gene: 10. From germline, CDR1 is SGHDN and CDR2 FVKESK. This CDR3 is built from 16 residues. The CDR3 loop reads CASSQVGLGGGSPLHF. The CDR3 coding sequence is TGTGCCAGCAGCCAAGTCGGTCTGGGAGGGGGCTCACCCCTCCACTTT. Using reference TRBV14 and TRBJ1-6 for the parts outside the CDR3, the full variable domain is EAGVTQFPSHSVIEKGQTVTLRCDPISGHDNLYWYRRVMGKEIKFLLHFVKESKQDESGMPNNRFLAERTGGTYSTLKVQPAELEDSGVYFCASSQVGLGGGSPLHFGNGTRLTVT.

The CDR3 loop reads CASSQGQGGSVNTEAFF. The CDR3 region has the DNA TGCGCCAGCAGCCAAGGACAGGGAGGGTCGGTGAACACTGAAGCTTTCTTT. The chain couples TRBV4-1 to TRBJ1-1; 7 bases fit TRBD1. CDR3 length: 17 residues. The germline V gene encodes CDR1 MGHRA and CDR2 YSYEKL. With V trimmed by 1 base and J by 0 bases, 8 bases remained unmatched.

This clone occurred a few times. The chain uses TRBV21-1 and TRBJ2-1; TRBD2 was called by the table and not checked on the DNA. TRBV21-1 is assigned pseudogene status. The CDR3 contains 17 residues. CDR3 residues: CASSELAGSSPYNEQFF. CDR3 DNA sequence: TGTGCCAGCAGCGAGCTAGCGGGGTCGTCCCCCTACAATGAGCAGTTCTTC.

The chain carries TRBV7-9 and TRBJ2-6; D is undetermined. V dropped 0 bases and J dropped 2 bases, with 8 bases sitting between them. CDR3 size: 16 residues. In germline, CDR1 is SEHNR, CDR2 FQNEAQ (reference sequence). The CDR3 here is CASSLAGRPGANVLTF. CDR3 in DNA: TGTGCCAGCAGCTTAGCGGGCAGGCCTGGGGCCAACGTCCTGACTTTC.

The gene calls are TRBV5-6 and TRBJ1-1; tentatively, D is TRBD1 (6 bases). Germline V gene data show CDR1 as SGHDT and CDR2 as YYEEEE. Trimming stripped 6 bases from V and 1 base from J, with 13 bases between. This CDR3 has 14 amino acids. CDR3 loop: CASTLQGPNTEAFF. For the CDR3, the DNA is TGTGCCAGCACCTTACAGGGACCGAACACTGAAGCTTTCTTT.

The V gene is TRBV28, the J gene TRBJ2-6, with D perhaps matching TRBD1 or TRBD2 (6 bases each). Trimming shortened V by 3 bases and J by 0 bases, and 18 bases separated the two germline ends. From germline, CDR1 is MDHEN and CDR2 SYDVKM. CDR3 length: 19 amino acids. The CDR3, as DNA: TGTGCCAGCAGTTTTCTCGGGGGCTCCCCGAGCTCTGGGGCCAACGTCCTGACTTTC. This encodes CASSFLGGSPSSGANVLTF.

CDR3 coding DNA: TGTGCCAGCAGCAAGGACGCCCTCTCTGGAAACACCATATATTTT. It yields the protein CASSKDALSGNTIYF. J is TRBJ1-3 and V is TRBV7-8; D gene ambiguous. CDR3 length equals 15 residues. Germline loops: CDR1 SGHVS, CDR2 FQNEAQ. The germline V and J ends were trimmed by 5 bases and 0 bases, with 11 bases remaining between them.

The genes are TRBV5-1 and TRBJ2-7; unclear D gene. This CDR3 has 13 residues. The germline V and J ends were trimmed by 0 bases and 3 bases, with 7 bases remaining between them. Germline V CDR1 and CDR2: SGHRS, YFSETQ. CDR3 in amino acids: CASSLDPVYEQYF. CDR3 bases: TGCGCCAGCAGCTTGGACCCCGTCTACGAGCAGTACTTC.